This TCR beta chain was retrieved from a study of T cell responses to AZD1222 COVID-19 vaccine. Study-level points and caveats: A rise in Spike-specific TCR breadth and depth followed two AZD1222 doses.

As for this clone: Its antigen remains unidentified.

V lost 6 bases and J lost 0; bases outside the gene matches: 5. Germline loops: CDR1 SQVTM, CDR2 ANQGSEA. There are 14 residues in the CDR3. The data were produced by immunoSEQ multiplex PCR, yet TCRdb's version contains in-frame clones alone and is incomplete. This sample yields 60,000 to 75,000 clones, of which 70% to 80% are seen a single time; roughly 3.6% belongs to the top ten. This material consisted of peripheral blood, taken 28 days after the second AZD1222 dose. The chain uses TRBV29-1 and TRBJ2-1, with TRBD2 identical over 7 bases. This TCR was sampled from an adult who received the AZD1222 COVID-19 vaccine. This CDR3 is CSVKRGASYNEQFF. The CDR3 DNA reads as TGCAGCGTAAAGCGGGGAGCCTCCTACAATGAGCAGTTCTTC.